This TCR beta chain was recovered during a study of blood T cell repertoires in COVID-19. Germline CDR1 reads SGHRS; CDR2 reads YFSETQ. The CDR3 length is 14 residues. Trimming took 4 bases from V and 5 from J; bases not matched to a gene: 8. Per the original data handling: Nucleated cell counts were estimated from reference gene primer amplification. Clones were sequenced by immunoSEQ multiplex PCR, and TCRdb holds only the in-frame ones, with some missing. V and J calls and clone size are given by that table; D and trimming were obtained from the DNA. The table has more than 65,000 clones, 75% to 90% seen once.

The chain has TRBV5-1 and TRBJ2-5; TRBD2 matches 7 bases. This TCR was sampled from a man older than 75 with acute or convalescent COVID-19. The sequenced material came from peripheral blood. CDR3 loop: CASSTGTIRETQYF. The CDR3, as DNA: TGCGCCAGCAGCACGGGGACTATTCGGGAGACCCAGTACTTC.